The 8 T cell receptor beta chains below were found in one sample sequenced in a study of blood T cell repertoires in COVID-19. TCRdb's copy holds only in-frame clones and misses some; the assay was immunoSEQ multiplex PCR. The sample includes 200,000 or so clones, about nine tenths seen only once; the top ten take around 2.3%. The source material was peripheral blood. The receptors were sampled from a man aged 70-80 years with active or convalescent COVID-19.

The V and J genes are TRBV20-1 and TRBJ1-5; 9 bases line up with TRBD1. V lost 3 bases, J lost 0 bases, and 12 bases stayed unmatched. The CDR3 totals 18 residues. The V gene's germline CDR1 is DFQATT and CDR2 SNEGSKA (reference sequence). The CDR3, as DNA: TGCAGTGCTAGTCCCGACAGGGGGTCATTATATAGCAATCAGCCCCAGCATTTT. As protein: CSASPDRGSLYSNQPQHF.

CDR3: CASRPGQPNYGYTF. CDR3 DNA: TGTGCCAGCCGCCCGGGACAGCCGAACTATGGCTACACCTTC. The gene calls are TRBV7-2 and TRBJ1-2; 7 bases map to TRBD1. Germline V gene lookup returns CDR1 SGHTA and CDR2 FQGNSA. The CDR3 length is 14 residues. Losses at the gene ends were 8 bases for V and 2 bases for J; bases not matched to a gene: 8.

As for this clone: Sequence at one end of the junction differs from germline and may be a read error. The gene calls are TRBV7-2 and TRBJ2-7; tentatively, D is TRBD2 (7 bases). Per germline, CDR1 SGHTA and CDR2 FQGNSA. The CDR3 has 14 amino acids. CDR3: CASTLGGTTYKQYF. DNA for the CDR3: TGTGCCAGCACCCTCGGGGGGACAACCTACAAGCAGTACTTC.

The chain joins TRBV10-2 to TRBJ2-3; 10 bases are shared with TRBD1. Germline CDR1 is WSHSY and CDR2 is SAAADI. The CDR3 has 18 residues. V shed 7 bases and J 1 base; nucleotides not matched to a gene: 14. CDR3 DNA sequence: TGCGCCAGCATTCGGGACAGGGGACTAGATGCAGGCACAGATACGCAGTATTTT. Its protein product is CASIRDRGLDAGTDTQYF.

Only a few counts were recorded for this clone. The V and J genes are TRBV25-1 and TRBJ1-6; D perhaps matches TRBD1 (5 bases). Germline loops: CDR1 MGHDK, CDR2 SYGVNS. Deletions cut 8 bases from V and 7 bases from J, with 18 bases between. The CDR3 has 15 residues. The CDR3 DNA sequence: TGTGCCAGCGATAAGACCCAACAGGAGAATTCACCCCTCCACTTT. As protein: CASDKTQQENSPLHF.

This clone was counted once. The gene calls are TRBV27 and TRBJ1-5; possibly TRBD1 for D (6 bases). In germline, CDR1 is MNHEY, CDR2 SMNVEV (reference sequence). The CDR3 covers 17 residues. The V end lost 2 bases, the J end lost 3 bases, and 17 bases lay between the germline ends. As DNA, the CDR3 is TGTGCCAGCAGTTTACGATTCGAGGGGGTTAACAATCAGCCCCAGCATTTT. This codes for CASSLRFEGVNNQPQHF.

The chain uses TRBV6-5 and TRBJ1-4; possible D gene TRBD1, 6 bases. V was clipped by 6 bases and J by 5 bases, with 13 bases between them. The CDR3 has 14 residues. The V gene's germline CDR1 is MNHEY and CDR2 SVGAGI. DNA for the CDR3: TGTGCCAGCAGGAAGCCAGGGGCAAATGAAAAACTGTTTTTT. This codes for CASRKPGANEKLFF.

CDR3: CASSPPGGGSVGFNQPQHF. In DNA form, the CDR3 reads TGCGCCAGCAGCCCCCCCGGGGGAGGGTCAGTAGGATTCAATCAGCCCCAGCATTTT. The chain joins TRBV4-1 to TRBJ1-5; perhaps TRBD1 as D (5 bases). CDR1 MGHRA and CDR2 YSYEKL come from the germline V gene. Trimming cost V 4 bases and J 3 bases, with 25 bases left between them. CDR3 length: 19 amino acids.